A single TCR beta chain is shown here with its context. Its cognate antigen is unknown. This sample is part of a study of vaccination and CD4 T cells after COVID-19. Turning to the study itself: Stimulation of cells relied on overlapping spike peptides derived from SARS-CoV-2, HCoV-NL63, HCoV-OC43 and HCoV-229E.

Sequence data for DNA of cultured CD4+ T cells were generated by the Oncomine TCR Beta short-read assay. CD4+ T cells were cultured, and genomic DNA was extracted from them. TCRdb analysed the PCR reads with MiXCR anew, one entry per CDR3 protein. The data contain about 13,000 distinct CDR3 sequences, 25% to 30% of them singletons. The treatment is: roughly 11-day PBMC culture with coronavirus spike peptide pools or control peptides (ViraFEST assay). First, ViraFEST expanded antigen-specific T cells with peptide pools, and next it sequenced the TCRs. CDR3 length: 12 amino acids. Germline CDR1 and CDR2: MNHEY and SVGAGI. V lost 2 bases to trimming and J lost 8 bases, with 9 bases between them.

The sequencing sample was made of CD4+ T cells from blood, cultured in vitro. This receptor was identified in a human donor who had recovered from COVID-19. The V call is TRBV6-5, the J call TRBJ1-1; D is uncertain. The DNA for the CDR3 is TGTGCCAGCAGTTACCGGGCCGGAGAAGCTTTCTTT. Translating gives CASSYRAGEAFF.